This T cell receptor (beta chain) comes out of a study of long-term antiretroviral therapy in people with HIV. Whole-study findings and limits: ART preceded a rise in diversity that nonetheless stayed lower than in transplant donor controls.

The CDR3 sequence is 14 residues long. Trimming removed 5 bases from V and 4 bases from J, with 15 bases in between. The germline gives CDR1 SGHTA, CDR2 FQGNSA. This was the immunoSEQ v3.0 assay at survey level. Researchers set sequencing to target roughly 40,000-50,000 T-cell genomes per sample. Clones were read by immunoSEQ multiplex PCR, and TCRdb kept only the in-frame ones, dropping some. The data contain around 30,000 clones, just under 80% of them singletons. As regards this clone: Its antigen is unknown.

The origin of this receptor is a man between 18 and 35 years old with HIV. This specimen was unsorted PBMCs, taken 1.5 years before starting antiretroviral therapy. The V and J genes are TRBV7-2 and TRBJ2-7, with D uncertain. The CDR3 is CASSPAEDRYEQYF. DNA of the CDR3: TGTGCCAGCAGCCCCGCCGAGGATCGGTACGAGCAGTACTTC.